This TCR beta chain derives from a study of early T cells in non-severe SARS-CoV-2 infection. Study background: It was bulk RNA from unsorted whole blood that was sequenced, and the chains were unpaired. Regarding the study as a whole: Matches to VDJdb favored anti-spike CD8 responses and missed private and CD4 specificities.

Unique molecular identifier tags were affixed to discrete cDNA molecules. TCRdb re-called the 5' RACE reads through MiXCR, storing one row per CDR3 protein. The sample contains some 35,000 distinct CDR3 sequences, roughly 4% of which appear only once. Germline loops: CDR1 MNHNY, CDR2 SVGAGI (reference sequence). V dropped 6 bases and J dropped 0 bases, with 9 bases sitting between them. The CDR3 runs 14 residues. This clonotype was seen repeatedly, ten times or more. The antigen is unknown. The chain combines TRBV6-6 with TRBJ2-1; the D is unclear. The sequencing input was whole blood. The TCR originated in an adult who was a healthcare worker with PCR-confirmed SARS-CoV-2 infection or an uninfected control (not recorded which). CDR3 coding DNA: TGTGCCAGCAGCGACAATCACTCCTACAATGAGCAGTTCTTC. Translated: CASSDNHSYNEQFF.